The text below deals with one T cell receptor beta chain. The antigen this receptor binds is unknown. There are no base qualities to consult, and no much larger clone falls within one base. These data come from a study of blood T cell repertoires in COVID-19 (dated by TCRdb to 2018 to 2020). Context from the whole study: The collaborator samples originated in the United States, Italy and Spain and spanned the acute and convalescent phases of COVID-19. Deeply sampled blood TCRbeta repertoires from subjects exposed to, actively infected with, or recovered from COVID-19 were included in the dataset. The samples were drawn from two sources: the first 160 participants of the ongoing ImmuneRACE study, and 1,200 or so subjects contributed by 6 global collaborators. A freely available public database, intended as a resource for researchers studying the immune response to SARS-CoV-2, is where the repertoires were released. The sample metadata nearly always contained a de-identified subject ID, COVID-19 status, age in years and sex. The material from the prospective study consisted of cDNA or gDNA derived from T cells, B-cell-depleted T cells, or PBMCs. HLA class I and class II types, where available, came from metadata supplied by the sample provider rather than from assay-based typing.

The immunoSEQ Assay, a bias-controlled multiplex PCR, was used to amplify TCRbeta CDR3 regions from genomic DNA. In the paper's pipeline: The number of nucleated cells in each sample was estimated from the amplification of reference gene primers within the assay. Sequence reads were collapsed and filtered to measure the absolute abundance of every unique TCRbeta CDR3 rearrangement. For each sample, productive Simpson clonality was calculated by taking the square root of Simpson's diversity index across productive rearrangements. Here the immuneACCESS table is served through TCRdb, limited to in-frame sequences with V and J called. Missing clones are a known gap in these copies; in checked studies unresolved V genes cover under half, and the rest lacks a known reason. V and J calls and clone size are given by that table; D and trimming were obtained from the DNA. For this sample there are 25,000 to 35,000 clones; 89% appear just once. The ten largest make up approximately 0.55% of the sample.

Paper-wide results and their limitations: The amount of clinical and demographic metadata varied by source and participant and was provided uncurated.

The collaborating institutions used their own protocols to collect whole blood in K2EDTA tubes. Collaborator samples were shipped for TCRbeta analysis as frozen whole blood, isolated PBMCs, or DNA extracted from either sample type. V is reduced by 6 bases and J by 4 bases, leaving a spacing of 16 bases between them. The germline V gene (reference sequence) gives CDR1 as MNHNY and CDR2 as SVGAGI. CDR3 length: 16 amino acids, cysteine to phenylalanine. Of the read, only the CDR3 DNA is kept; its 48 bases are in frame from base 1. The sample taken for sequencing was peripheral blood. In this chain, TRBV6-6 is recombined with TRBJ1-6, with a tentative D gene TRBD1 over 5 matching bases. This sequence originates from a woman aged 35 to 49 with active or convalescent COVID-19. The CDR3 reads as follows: CASSQGSAAYNSPLHF. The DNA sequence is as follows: TGTGCCAGCAGCCAGGGATCGGCGGCGTATAATTCACCCCTCCACTTT.